Shown below are 31 T cell receptor beta chains from a single sample sequenced in a study of blood T cell repertoires in COVID-19. Assay: immunoSEQ multiplex PCR; the TCRdb copy retains only in-frame clones and omits some. Here the sample spans some 220,000 clones, about 83% being singletons. The sample comprised peripheral blood. Every receptor here comes from a man aged 45-65 years with acute or convalescent COVID-19.

This rearrangement joins TRBV19 to TRBJ2-7, with D tentatively TRBD1 (6 bases). V was clipped by 1 base and J by 0 bases, with 7 bases between them. This CDR3 comprises 14 residues. The germline V gene encodes CDR1 LNHDA and CDR2 SQIVND (reference sequence). DNA of the CDR3: TGTGCCAGTAGTATAGTGGACAGCTCCTACGAGCAGTACTTC. Its protein product is CASSIVDSSYEQYF.

The V call is TRBV19, the J call TRBJ1-5, with D possibly TRBD1 on 5 matching bases. The CDR3 is 14 residues long. The germline V and J ends were trimmed by 3 bases and 2 bases, with 8 bases remaining between them. Germline V gene lookup returns CDR1 LNHDA and CDR2 SQIVND (reference sequence). The CDR3 protein is CASSIRVGNQPQHF. Written as DNA, the CDR3 is TGTGCCAGTAGTATCAGGGTGGGCAATCAGCCCCAGCATTTT.

The chain couples TRBV6-5 to TRBJ2-2, with D possibly TRBD2 on 6 matching bases. V was clipped by 10 bases and J by 2 bases, with 11 bases between them. This CDR3 has 13 residues. Germline CDR1 MNHEY, CDR2 SVGAGI. CDR3 sequence reads: CATWGVNTGELFF. The CDR3 DNA sequence: TGTGCCACGTGGGGGGTTAACACCGGGGAGCTGTTTTTT.

This clone was seen once. This chain joins TRBV18 and TRBJ1-5; D gene ambiguous. This CDR3 has 15 residues. V lost 3 bases and J lost 2, with 11 bases in between. Germline-derived CDR1 and CDR2 are KGHSH and LQKENI. The CDR3 DNA follows: TGTGCCAGCTCACCGTCCGGGGTGCGCAATCAGCCCCAGCATTTT. Translating gives CASSPSGVRNQPQHF. Full variable domain (missing parts from reference TRBV18 and TRBJ1-5): NAGVMQNPRHLVRRRGQEARLRCSPMKGHSHVYWYRQLPEEGLKFMVYLQKENIIDESGMPKERFSAEFPKEGPSILRIQQVVRGDSAAYFCASSPSGVRNQPQHFGDGTRLSIL.

This chain uses TRBV10-2 with TRBJ1-1; 7 bases are shared with TRBD1. V gave up 4 bases and J gave up 8 bases; unmatched junction bases: 7. Germline lookup yields CDR1 WSHSY and CDR2 SAAADI. The CDR3 runs 13 residues. The chain's CDR3 is CASSVTGMGEAFF. The DNA for the CDR3 is TGCGCCAGCAGTGTGACAGGGATGGGGGAAGCTTTCTTT.

This clone was recorded once. Other DNA sequences from this sample encode an identical CDR3 as well. The chain couples TRBV9 to TRBJ2-2; possible D gene TRBD1, 6 bases. The CDR3 is 13 residues long. The V and J ends lost 5 bases and 2 bases respectively, with 7 bases between them. Germline loops: CDR1 SGDLS, CDR2 YYNGEE. Here the CDR3 reads CASRTGNTGELFF. The CDR3 bases are TGTGCCAGCAGGACAGGAAACACCGGGGAGCTGTTTTTT. The whole variable domain, filled in from reference TRBV9 and TRBJ2-2, reads DSGVTQTPKHLITATGQRVTLRCSPRSGDLSVYWYQQSLDQGLQFLIQYYNGEERAKGNILERFSAQQFPDLHSELNLSSLELGDSALYFCASRTGNTGELFFGEGSRLTVL.

The rearrangement links TRBV6-5 to TRBJ1-1; D unclear. The germline V and J ends were trimmed by 10 bases and 0 bases, with 12 bases remaining between them. This CDR3 contains 13 residues. Germline V gene data show CDR1 as MNHEY and CDR2 as SVGAGI. The CDR3 reads CATLMSLNTEAFF. In nucleotides, the CDR3 is TGTGCCACCCTTATGAGTCTGAACACTGAAGCTTTCTTT.

This sequence joins TRBV10-1 and TRBJ2-7, with 11 bases matching TRBD2. V lost 0 bases and J lost 6; bases outside the gene matches: 10. This CDR3 comprises 17 residues. The V gene's germline CDR1 is WNHNN and CDR2 SYGVQD (reference sequence). The CDR3 here is CASSESSLGTSGPEQYF. CDR3 nucleotides: TGCGCCAGCAGTGAGTCGTCTTTGGGGACTAGCGGCCCCGAGCAGTACTTC.

This chain uses TRBV5-1 with TRBJ2-2; 9 nucleotides line up with TRBD1. This CDR3 region has 13 residues. Germline V gives CDR1 SGHRS, CDR2 YFSETQ. The V and J ends lost 4 bases and 11 bases, in that order; junction bases with no gene match: 6. CDR3 bases: TGCGCCAGCAGCCCTAGGACAGGGGTTGAGCTGTTTTTT. This translates into CASSPRTGVELFF.

This clone was seen a few times. J is TRBJ1-2 and V is TRBV15; D possibly corresponds to TRBD1 (5 bases). This CDR3 spans 15 amino acids. CDR1 LNHNV and CDR2 YYDKDF come from the germline V gene (reference sequence). The ends were cut back, 0 bases at V and 3 bases at J, with 11 bases in the middle. DNA of the CDR3: TGTGCCACCAGCAGAGATCGGGGGGGACACTATGGCTACACCTTC. Translation gives CATSRDRGGHYGYTF.

The chain recombines TRBV3-1 (or the pseudogene TRBV3-2) with TRBJ2-3; D gene ambiguous. CDR1 and CDR2 (germline): LGHDT, YNNKEL (reference sequence). CDR3 size: 14 residues. V dropped 0 bases and J dropped 2 bases, with 6 bases sitting between them. The CDR3 region is CASSQDGFTDTQYF. CDR3 coding DNA: TGTGCCAGCAGCCAAGACGGGTTCACAGATACGCAGTATTTT.

This clone turned up a few times. The chain uses TRBV6-2 or TRBV6-3 and TRBJ2-7; 11 bases match TRBD2. Per the germline V gene, CDR1 is MNHEY and CDR2 is SVGEGT. This CDR3 contains 16 residues. Trimming at V came to 7 bases and at J to 5 bases, leaving 13 bases not matched to a gene. The CDR3: CASTPRTGTSGHEQYF. The CDR3 DNA is TGTGCCAGCACCCCACGGACCGGGACTAGCGGACACGAGCAGTACTTC.

The chain is built from TRBV5-5 and TRBJ1-1; the D is unclear. Germline V gives CDR1 SGHKS, CDR2 YYEKEE (reference sequence). The CDR3 totals 13 residues. Trimming stripped 1 base from V and 5 bases from J, with 9 bases between. CDR3 loop: CASSLLAETEAFF. The CDR3 DNA reads as TGTGCCAGCAGCTTGCTAGCTGAAACTGAAGCTTTCTTT.

This chain connects TRBV19 to TRBJ2-3, with D tentatively TRBD2 (5 bases). The germline CDR1 and CDR2 sequences are LNHDA and SQIVND (reference sequence). The CDR3 covers 15 residues. V gave up 3 bases and J gave up 2 bases, with 12 bases separating them. The CDR3 DNA reads TGTGCCAGTAGTATCGTCGCCGGGAACACAGATACGCAGTATTTT. Translating gives CASSIVAGNTDTQYF.

V is TRBV3-1 (or the pseudogene TRBV3-2) and J is TRBJ1-5; D uncertain. The V end was cut by 5 bases, the J end by 7 bases, with 15 bases between. CDR1 is LGHDT, CDR2 YNNKEL, per germline (reference sequence). This CDR3 has 14 amino acids. Here the CDR3 reads CASSLSQVVQPQHF. CDR3 bases: TGTGCCAGCAGCTTAAGCCAGGTGGTCCAGCCCCAGCATTTT.

This clone was recorded a few times. The rearrangement uses TRBV19 and TRBJ1-2; tentative D call: TRBD1 (5 bases). CDR3 length: 14 amino acids. In germline, CDR1 is LNHDA, CDR2 SQIVND (reference sequence). Trimming removed 4 bases from V and 2 bases from J, with 11 bases in between. CDR3 sequence: CASSNRQPNYGYTF. CDR3 in DNA: TGTGCCAGTAGTAATCGACAGCCGAACTATGGCTACACCTTC.

V and J are TRBV27 and TRBJ1-5, with TRBD1 as a possible D gene (5 bases). Germline values: CDR1 MNHEY, CDR2 SMNVEV (reference sequence). The CDR3 contains 13 residues. The V end lost 7 bases, the J end lost 7 bases, and 14 bases lay between the germline ends. CDR3 DNA: TGTGCCAGCAACGGGGGGTTTGGGCAGCCCCAGCATTTT. Protein sequence: CASNGGFGQPQHF.

J is TRBJ1-6 and V is TRBV7-9, with D possibly matching TRBD1 (6 bases). V gave up 5 bases and J gave up 10 bases, with 12 bases separating them. The CDR3 runs 13 residues. Germline V gene sequence: CDR1 SEHNR, CDR2 FQNEAQ (reference sequence). CDR3 amino acids: CASSLRDISPLHF. The CDR3 DNA reads as TGTGCCAGCAGCCTCCGGGACATATCACCCCTCCACTTT.

The J gene is TRBJ2-1, the V gene TRBV18, with 7 bases matching TRBD2. Germline CDR1 KGHSH, CDR2 LQKENI. Losses at the gene ends were 5 bases for V and 4 bases for J; bases not matched to a gene: 14. CDR3 length: 17 amino acids. The CDR3 spells CASSLRESLVGYNEQFF. The CDR3 DNA follows: TGTGCCAGCTCATTGCGGGAGAGCCTAGTAGGGTACAATGAGCAGTTCTTC.

This clone was counted only a few times. V usage is TRBV11-2 and J usage is TRBJ2-7, with 10 nucleotides matching TRBD2. The CDR3 has 15 residues. V trimming: 0 bases; J trimming: 5 bases; junction bases outside the gene matches: 4. Germline loops: CDR1 SGHAT, CDR2 FQNNGV. The CDR3 here is CASSLEFSGRHEQYF. In nucleotides, the CDR3 is TGTGCCAGCAGCTTAGAGTTTAGCGGGAGGCACGAGCAGTACTTC.

V gene TRBV5-4 combines with J gene TRBJ2-5; 7 bases match TRBD2. The V segment lost 3 bases and the J segment 4 bases; nucleotides outside the gene matches: 6. There are 14 residues in the CDR3. CDR1 and CDR2 from the germline V gene are SGHNT and YYREEE (reference sequence). CDR3 bases: TGTGCCAGCAGCTCGTGGACTAGTGCAGAGACCCAGTACTTC. Encoded protein: CASSSWTSAETQYF.

The V call is TRBV29-1, the J call TRBJ1-1; 7 nucleotides agree with TRBD1. The CDR3 has 14 residues. Unmatched junction bases numbered 10, after V lost 5 bases and J lost 4 bases. Germline CDR1 reads SQVTM; CDR2 reads ANQGSEA. CDR3 DNA sequence: TGCAGCGTTCGACAGGGAAGGTTGAGCACTGAAGCTTTCTTT. Translating gives CSVRQGRLSTEAFF.

The chain employs TRBV29-1 and TRBJ2-7, with D maybe TRBD2 (6 bases). The V and J ends lost 7 bases and 7 bases respectively, with 17 bases between them. Looked up from germline, CDR1 is SQVTM and CDR2 is ANQGSEA. This CDR3 has 12 amino acids. The CDR3 here is CSAYVTRGEQYF. CDR3 coding DNA: TGCAGCGCCTACGTGACACGGGGGGAGCAGTACTTC.

This rearrangement joins TRBV18 to TRBJ2-1; 7 bases fit TRBD2. This CDR3 region has 16 residues. Germline assignment: CDR1 KGHSH and CDR2 LQKENI. V trimming: 6 bases; J trimming: 5 bases; junction bases outside the gene matches: 13. CDR3 DNA sequence: TGTGCCAGCTCCCGGGGGAGGGGTAAGGGCGACAATGAGCAGTTCTTC. Translation gives CASSRGRGKGDNEQFF.

This clone was detected only a few times. V and J are TRBV24-1 and TRBJ1-5; D might be TRBD1 (5 bases). With 6 bases removed from V and 3 bases from J, the gap between germline ends came to 8 bases. The germline V gene encodes CDR1 KGHDR and CDR2 SFDVKD. This CDR3 has 13 amino acids. The CDR3 protein is CATSPGHNQPQHF. CDR3 in DNA: TGTGCCACCAGTCCAGGACACAATCAGCCCCAGCATTTT.

The chain joins TRBV6-4 to TRBJ2-7; TRBD1 is a possible D gene (6 bases). The germline V gene encodes CDR1 MRHNA and CDR2 SNTAGT. The CDR3 totals 15 residues. The ends were cut back, 7 bases at V and 6 bases at J, with 22 bases in the middle. In DNA form, the CDR3 reads TGTGCCAGCAACTCTCGGACGGACAGCTTCTCCGAGCAGTACTTC. Its protein is CASNSRTDSFSEQYF.

This clone occurred once. J is TRBJ1-5 and V is TRBV6-5; D possibly corresponds to TRBD1 (6 bases). The CDR3 is made up of 15 amino acids. Trimming left V 2 bases short and J 3 bases short, with 11 bases between. Per the germline V gene, CDR1 is MNHEY and CDR2 is SVGAGI. The CDR3 protein is CASSYEGGDNQPQHF. For the CDR3, the DNA is TGTGCCAGCAGTTACGAAGGGGGGGACAATCAGCCCCAGCATTTT.

This clone has only a few counts. The V and J genes are TRBV29-1 and TRBJ2-7; the D gene is possibly TRBD2 (6 bases). CDR3 size: 13 residues. V shed 7 bases and J shed 4 bases, with 17 bases lying between them. Germline V gene lookup returns CDR1 SQVTM and CDR2 ANQGSEA. As DNA, the CDR3 is TGCAGCGCCGGGGGACGGATCGGGTACGAGCAGTACTTC. Translating it yields CSAGGRIGYEQYF.

The V and J genes are TRBV25-1 and TRBJ2-7; 7 bases agree with TRBD1. The CDR3 spans 14 residues. Germline V gives CDR1 MGHDK, CDR2 SYGVNS. V lost 8 bases to trimming and J lost 4 bases; unmatched junction nucleotides: 11. CDR3 nucleotides: TGTGCCAGCTCGGGAACAGGGGTTTGGTACGAGCAGTACTTC. Translated, it gives CASSGTGVWYEQYF.

The V call is TRBV11-2, the J call TRBJ2-7; D ambiguous. The CDR3 has 14 residues. Trimming stripped 2 bases from V and 2 bases from J, with 10 bases between. Germline CDR1 is SGHAT and CDR2 is FQNNGV. CDR3 residues: CASSLKSHTYEQYF. The DNA of the CDR3 is TGTGCCAGCAGCTTAAAGAGCCATACCTACGAGCAGTACTTC.

V usage is TRBV6-1 and J usage is TRBJ2-3; TRBD2 agrees at 8 bases. In germline, CDR1 is MNHNS, CDR2 SASEGT. With 2 bases clipped from V and 3 bases from J, the junction kept 4 bases outside the gene matches. The CDR3 spans 15 residues. CDR3 protein: CASSENQRGTDTQYF. The CDR3 region has the DNA TGTGCCAGCAGTGAAAACCAGCGGGGGACAGATACGCAGTATTTT.